This TCR beta chain was sequenced for a study of T cell responses to AZD1222 COVID-19 vaccine. Generated by immunoSEQ multiplex PCR, the TCRdb table keeps only in-frame clones and is missing some. The sample has fewer than 90,000 clones, roughly 87% seen once. General observations from the study: In the spike-specific TCR repertoire, nearly half reportedly target unmutated variant regions. Among vaccine-associated CD4 TCRs, coverage spanned spike, with dominance at 160-218 and 743-854.

Points on this clone: Its antigen is undetermined.

Germline lookup yields CDR1 SGHNT and CDR2 YENEEA. Trimming removed 3 bases at V and 4 bases at J, with 13 bases between. This CDR3 has 15 amino acids. The sample consisted of peripheral blood, taken on day 0 of AZD1222 vaccination. V and J are TRBV11-3 and TRBJ2-1; D may correspond to TRBD1 or TRBD2 (6 bases each). The receptor's source is an adult in good health. CDR3 nucleotide sequence: TGTGCCAGCAGCTTTCTGGGGGGCGGGTACAATGAGCAGTTCTTC. Amino acids: CASSFLGGGYNEQFF.